These 25 T cell receptor beta chains share one sample of origin, sequenced in a study of cytomegalovirus exposure and HLA in healthy donors. The PCR used 60 Vbeta and 13 Jbeta primers. The protocol was immunoSEQ multiplex PCR, while the TCRdb copy is restricted to in-frame clones and leaves out a portion. The repertoire has roughly 130,000 clones, roughly 66% of them found once; the top ten carry 6.5%. The sequencing sample was made of PBMCs. These receptors were collected from a woman aged 60-70 years in good health and CMV-seronegative.

The chain employs TRBV29-1 and TRBJ2-5, with D hard to call. Trimming stripped 4 bases from V and 5 bases from J, with 8 bases between. Per the germline V gene, CDR1 is SQVTM and CDR2 is ANQGSEA. The CDR3 contains 11 residues. CDR3 coding DNA: TGCAGCGTTGTAGTCACCGAGACCCAGTACTTC. Its translation is CSVVVTETQYF.

This chain joins TRBV5-6 and TRBJ2-1, with 8 positions matching TRBD1. Germline-derived CDR1 and CDR2 are SGHDT and YYEEEE. The CDR3 runs 16 residues. Losses at the gene ends were 0 bases for V and 0 bases for J; bases not matched to a gene: 2. The DNA of the CDR3 is TGTGCCAGCAGCTTGGCCGGGACAGGCTCCTACAATGAGCAGTTCTTC. The encoded protein is CASSLAGTGSYNEQFF. Using reference TRBV5-6 and TRBJ2-1 for the parts outside the CDR3, the full variable domain is DAGVTQSPTHLIKTRGQQVTLRCSPKSGHDTVSWYQQALGQGPQFIFQYYEEEERQRGNFPDRFSGHQFPNYSSELNVNALLLGDSALYLCASSLAGTGSYNEQFFGPGTRLTVL.

This chain joins TRBV7-2 and TRBJ2-7; 9 bases line up with TRBD1. The CDR3 is 15 amino acids. Germline CDR1 is SGHTA and CDR2 is FQGNSA. The junction had 2 bases not matched to a gene; V was cut back by 0 bases and J by 2 bases. CDR3: CASSLAGTGTYEQYF. Here the CDR3 DNA reads TGTGCCAGCAGCTTAGCCGGGACAGGGACCTACGAGCAGTACTTC.

The V gene is TRBV6-5, the J gene TRBJ1-4, with D possibly TRBD1 on 5 matching bases. The germline V and J ends were trimmed by 6 bases and 4 bases, with 15 bases remaining between them. This CDR3 has 15 amino acids. Germline CDR1 is MNHEY and CDR2 is SVGAGI. This CDR3 is CASRRTAGVNEKLFF. The CDR3 nucleotides are TGTGCCAGCAGACGGACGGCGGGGGTTAATGAAAAACTGTTTTTT.

The chain links TRBV9 to TRBJ2-1, with no clear D. Germline CDR1 SGDLS, CDR2 YYNGEE. Between the trimmed V and J ends, which lost 4 bases and 0 bases, there was a span of 11 bases. This CDR3 spans 15 amino acids. The CDR3 bases are TGTGCCAGCAGCCTTGACTCACCCTCCTACAATGAGCAGTTCTTC. Translated, it gives CASSLDSPSYNEQFF.

The chain has TRBV7-9 and TRBJ2-7, with 10 bases aligning to TRBD2. CDR3 length: 14 amino acids. V trimming: 4 bases; J trimming: 3 bases; junction bases outside the gene matches: 3. CDR1 and CDR2 from the germline V gene are SEHNR and FQNEAQ (reference sequence). The CDR3 reads CASSSRTSGYEQYF. CDR3 nucleotide sequence: TGTGCCAGCAGCTCCCGGACTAGCGGCTACGAGCAGTACTTC.

The V call is TRBV6-5, the J call TRBJ2-5; maybe TRBD2 (6 bases). Gene TRBJ2-7 matches the end of the DNA better, so the J call may be wrong. CDR1 MNHEY and CDR2 SVGAGI come from the germline V gene. CDR3 length equals 13 residues. The CDR3 reads CAVTSPYSYEQYF. The CDR3 nucleotides are TGTGCCGTCACTAGCCCCTACTCCTACGAGCAGTACTTC.

The rearrangement links TRBV19 to TRBJ2-7; 8 bases are a match to TRBD1. V gave up 5 bases and J gave up 6 bases; unmatched junction bases: 6. The germline V gene encodes CDR1 LNHDA and CDR2 SQIVND (reference sequence). The CDR3 contains 13 residues. The DNA for the CDR3 is TGTGCCAGTAGTGAACAGGGGGTGGTCGAGCAGTACTTC. Translation: CASSEQGVVEQYF. The full variable domain, its missing parts supplied by reference TRBV19 and TRBJ2-7, is DGGITQSPKYLFRKEGQNVTLSCEQNLNHDAMYWYRQDPGQGLRLIYYSQIVNDFQKGDIAEGYSVSREKKESFPLTVTSAQKNPTAFYLCASSEQGVVEQYFGPGTRLTVT.

V gene TRBV6-6 combines with J gene TRBJ2-5; no reliable D call. Germline CDR1 reads MNHNY; CDR2 reads SVGAGI (reference sequence). The CDR3 runs to 11 residues. The V end lost 5 bases, the J end lost 2 bases, and 3 bases lay between the germline ends. As DNA, the CDR3 is TGTGCCAGCAGTATACAAGAGACCCAGTACTTC. The encoded protein is CASSIQETQYF.

V usage is TRBV2 and J usage is TRBJ2-7; D not certain. V was pared by 2 bases and J by 7 bases, with 12 bases between. Germline CDR1 is SNHLY and CDR2 is FYNNEI. This CDR3 region has 13 residues. The CDR3, as DNA: TGTGCCAGCAGTGAAAATTACTCGTGGGAGCAGTACTTC. Translating it yields CASSENYSWEQYF.

The gene calls are TRBV5-5 and TRBJ1-3; 7 bases agree with TRBD1. The trim removed 6 bases at V and 4 bases at J, leaving 7 bases unmatched. The CDR3 is 14 residues long. The germline V gene encodes CDR1 SGHKS and CDR2 YYEKEE (reference sequence). Here the CDR3 DNA reads TGTGCCAGCAACCCGACAGGGCAAGGAAACACCATATATTTT. This translates into CASNPTGQGNTIYF.

The chain employs TRBV9 and TRBJ2-4; D remains unclear. The V end was cut by 0 bases, the J end by 9 bases, with 10 bases between. Per germline, CDR1 SGDLS and CDR2 YYNGEE. This CDR3 has 13 residues. CDR3: CASSVEAPGIQYF. In DNA, the CDR3 is TGTGCCAGCAGCGTAGAGGCCCCGGGCATTCAGTACTTC. Full variable domain (remainder filled in from reference TRBV9 and TRBJ2-4): DSGVTQTPKHLITATGQRVTLRCSPRSGDLSVYWYQQSLDQGLQFLIQYYNGEERAKGNILERFSAQQFPDLHSELNLSSLELGDSALYFCASSVEAPGIQYFGAGTRLSVL.

The chain joins TRBV11-3 to TRBJ2-1; the match to TRBD2 covers 8 bases. V shed 3 bases, J shed 2 bases, and the junction held 3 bases outside the gene matches. The CDR3 extends over 15 amino acids. In germline, CDR1 is SGHNT, CDR2 YENEEA. CDR3 sequence reads: CASSLAGRAYNEQFF. The CDR3 nucleotides are TGTGCCAGCAGCTTGGCCGGGAGGGCCTACAATGAGCAGTTCTTC.

V usage is TRBV4-3 and J usage is TRBJ2-5; TRBD1 matches at 9 bases. Germline V gives CDR1 LGHNA, CDR2 YSLEER. The CDR3 consists of 17 residues. V was pared by 2 bases and J by 5 bases, with 12 bases of the junction left unmatched. For the CDR3, the DNA is TGCGCCAGCAGCCAACGCTGGGGACAGGGTACTTCGGAGACCCAGTACTTC. Protein: CASSQRWGQGTSETQYF.

The chain employs TRBV2 and TRBJ2-1; the match to TRBD2 covers 8 bases. CDR1 and CDR2 from the germline V gene are SNHLY and FYNNEI. The CDR3 is 14 residues long. The ends lost 6 bases at V and 6 bases at J; junction bases unmatched: 7. As DNA, the CDR3 is TGTGCCAGCAGAGACCCACGGGGGGGCAATGAGCAGTTCTTC. Its translation: CASRDPRGGNEQFF. Combining the CDR3 with reference TRBV2 and TRBJ2-1 gives the whole variable domain EPEVTQTPSHQVTQMGQEVILRCVPISNHLYFYWYRQILGQKVEFLVSFYNNEISEKSEIFDDQFSVERPDGSNFTLKIRSTKLEDSAMYFCASRDPRGGNEQFFGPGTRLTVL.

This clone showed up just a few times. The chain employs TRBV14 and TRBJ2-1, with 12 bases matching TRBD2. V lost 4 bases, J lost 7 bases, and 2 bases stayed unmatched. This CDR3 is built from 14 residues. Germline V gene lookup returns CDR1 SGHDN and CDR2 FVKESK. CDR3 region: CASSLTSGRNEQFF. CDR3 bases: TGTGCCAGCAGCCTAACTAGCGGGAGGAATGAGCAGTTCTTC.

This clone was detected a few times. The chain employs TRBV27 and TRBJ2-7, with 8 bases matching TRBD2. The CDR3 is 14 amino acids. V lost 4 bases, J lost 2 bases, and 4 bases stayed unmatched. The germline CDR1 and CDR2 sequences are MNHEY and SMNVEV (reference sequence). CDR3 DNA sequence: TGTGCCAGCAGTTCGGGGGGGAGAGCCTACGAGCAGTACTTC. Amino acid sequence: CASSSGGRAYEQYF.

This clone is a singleton in its sample. CDR3 DNA sequence: TGTGCCAGCAGCTTGAGCGGGGGGAACTACGAGCAGTACTTC. Its translation: CASSLSGGNYEQYF. This chain joins TRBV5-5 and TRBJ2-7, with TRBD2 matching over 9 bases. J gave up 3 bases and V 1 base, and 2 bases lay outside the gene matches. In germline, CDR1 is SGHKS, CDR2 YYEKEE (reference sequence). The CDR3 has 14 amino acids. Full variable domain (rest looked up from reference TRBV5-5 and TRBJ2-7): DAGVTQSPTHLIKTRGQQVTLRCSPISGHKSVSWYQQVLGQGPQFIFQYYEKEERGRGNFPDRFSARQFPNYSSELNVNALLLGDSALYLCASSLSGGNYEQYFGPGTRLTVT.

The chain uses TRBV10-3 and TRBJ2-7, with 14 bases aligning to TRBD2. In germline, CDR1 is ENHRY, CDR2 SYGVKD. CDR3 length: 16 amino acids. V shed 3 bases, J shed 2 bases, and the junction held 3 bases outside the gene matches. The CDR3 DNA follows: TGTGCCATCAGTGACCCGACTAGCGGGAGGGCCTACGAGCAGTACTTC. This gives the protein CAISDPTSGRAYEQYF.

The V call is TRBV4-1, the J call TRBJ2-5, with a tentative D call TRBD1 (5 bases). CDR1 is MGHRA and CDR2 is YSYEKL in the germline V gene. V was pared by 4 bases and J by 2 bases, with 17 bases between. CDR3 length: 16 residues. This CDR3 reads CASSRQWPTDQETQYF. CDR3 DNA: TGCGCCAGCAGCCGCCAATGGCCGACAGATCAAGAGACCCAGTACTTC.

The chain uses TRBV5-4 and TRBJ2-5; TRBD2 agrees at 9 bases. The last part of the DNA fits TRBJ2-7 better; the J call may be wrong. Germline lookup yields CDR1 SGHNT and CDR2 YYREEE (reference sequence). The CDR3 sequence is 14 residues long. The CDR3 DNA reads TGTGCCAGCAGCTTCCGAACTAGCGGGTCCGAGCAGTACTTC. Its protein is CASSFRTSGSEQYF.

This chain links TRBV6-5 with TRBJ2-7; TRBD2 aligns across 9 bases. Germline CDR1 reads MNHEY; CDR2 reads SVGAGI. V was pared by 6 bases and J by 2 bases, with 5 bases of the junction left unmatched. The CDR3 is 14 residues long. CDR3 sequence: CASSPTSGAYEQYF. The DNA of the CDR3 is TGTGCCAGCAGCCCGACTAGCGGCGCCTACGAGCAGTACTTC.

This clone has only a few counts. The chain couples TRBV27 to TRBJ2-7; tentatively, D is TRBD2 (5 bases). From germline, CDR1 is MNHEY and CDR2 SMNVEV (reference sequence). Trimming cost V 5 bases and J 0 bases, with 5 bases left between them. There are 12 residues in the CDR3. As DNA, the CDR3 is TGTGCCAGCAGTGAGGGCTCCTACGAGCAGTACTTC. It is translated as CASSEGSYEQYF.

In the case of this clone: Mismatch with germline at one junction end may stem from a read error. The rearrangement links TRBV7-9 to TRBJ2-5; 8 bases line up with TRBD2. The CDR3 length is 13 residues. Germline assignment: CDR1 SEHNR and CDR2 FQNEAQ (reference sequence). CDR3 amino acids: CSSSSRGGETQYF. The CDR3 DNA reads as TGTTCCAGCAGCTCCCGGGGGGGAGAGACCCAGTACTTC. Using reference TRBV7-9 and TRBJ2-5 for the parts outside the CDR3, the full variable domain is DTGVSQNPRHKITKRGQNVTFRCDPISEHNRLYWYRQTLGQGPEFLTYFQNEAQLEKSRLLSDRFSAERPKGSFSTLEIQRTEQGDSAMYLCSSSSRGGETQYFGPGTRLLVL.

V usage is TRBV5-8 and J usage is TRBJ2-7; 7 bases are a match to TRBD2. Germline CDR1 and CDR2: SGHTS and YDEGEE. CDR3 length equals 13 residues. Germline trimming cut 3 bases from V and 6 bases from J; bases unmatched to any gene: 6. The CDR3 region has the DNA TGTGCCAGCAGCTGGGGGGGAAACGGCGAGCAGTACTTC. It translates to CASSWGGNGEQYF.